This TCR beta chain stems from a study of CD8+ T cells in alopecia areata. Study-level background: Treated patients were given 5 to 10 mg oral tofacitinib twice daily. General study points: There were also resident alphabeta T cells of normal skin sequenced in scalp samples.

A remark on this clone: Antigen unknown.

Noted treatment: oral pan-JAK inhibitor, 5-10 mg twice daily. Sampling of alopecia areata patients yielded lesional scalp punch biopsies as well as peripheral blood. Reverse transcription of extracted RNA yielded cDNA, which provided the sequencing template. Generated by immunoSEQ multiplex PCR, the TCRdb table keeps only in-frame clones and is missing some. The data show roughly 100,000 clones, 60% to 75% seen once. The sequenced sample was CD8+ T cells sorted from blood, obtained at week 4, from a patient treated with tofacitinib. The TCR sequence derives from a human donor with alopecia areata.

The CDR3 region has the DNA TGCAGCGTTCGGACAGGGGAAAATTCACCCCTCCACTTT. Translating gives CSVRTGENSPLHF. The gene calls are TRBV29-1 and TRBJ1-6; 9 positions agree with TRBD1. In germline, CDR1 is SQVTM, CDR2 ANQGSEA. This CDR3 is 13 amino acids long. V was pared by 5 bases and J by 7 bases, with 3 bases of the junction left unmatched.